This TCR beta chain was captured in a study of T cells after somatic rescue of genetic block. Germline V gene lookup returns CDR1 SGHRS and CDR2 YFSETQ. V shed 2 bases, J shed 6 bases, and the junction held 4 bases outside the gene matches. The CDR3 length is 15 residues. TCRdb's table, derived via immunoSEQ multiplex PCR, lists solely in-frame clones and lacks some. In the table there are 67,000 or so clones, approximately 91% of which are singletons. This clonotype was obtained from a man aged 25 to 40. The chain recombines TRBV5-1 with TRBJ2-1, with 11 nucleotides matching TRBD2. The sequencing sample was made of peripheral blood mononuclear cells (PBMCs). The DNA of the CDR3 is TGCGCCAGCAGCTTTAGCGGGAGGGCCCCCAATGAGCAGTTCTTC. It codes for CASSFSGRAPNEQFF.